This TCR beta chain emerged from a study of cytomegalovirus exposure and HLA in healthy donors listed by TCRdb under 2017. For context, the study as a whole: A later analysis indicated that the 120 or so validation repertoires were generated on the platform also employed for the 700 or so repertoires of the first cohort. The study aimed to test whether cataloging public T cell receptors could reveal signatures of past pathogen exposure. Along with the roughly 670-subject first cohort, a separate validation cohort of over 90 different subjects was used. To predict cytomegalovirus infection status, the study combined high-throughput TCR immunosequencing, statistical association of individual TCRs with disease status, and machine learning.

The library was generated by the immunoSEQ multiplex PCR assay. Concerning the study's data processing: To diagnose cytomegalovirus status from the catalog of TCR beta chain sequences, a statistical classification framework was built. TCRdb holds this immuneACCESS table with in-frame rearrangements only. Some clones are missing; in checked studies, unresolved V genes explain under half, and the rest has no known cause. V and J calls and clone size are copied from that table; D and trimming were computed from the DNA. This sample lists over 50,000 clones; 92% were detected once. The ten biggest clones cover 5.3% of the sample. Trimming removed 0 bases from V and 0 bases from J, leaving 10 bases between the germline ends. Based on the germline V gene (reference sequence), the CDR1 and CDR2 sequences are SGHNT and YYREEE. The CDR3 sequence holds 16 residues, the cysteine and phenylalanine included. The only DNA kept is the CDR3, 48 bases in frame from the first base.

The donors were included in the validation cohort of approximately 120 subjects, a group kept apart from the roughly 700-subject first cohort. What the research found in general, with its limitations: In a later analysis, TCRs clustered in the first cohort were found to also tend to co-occur in the 100 to 150 validation repertoires, with 90% to 95% of cluster scores above 0. A few of the identified cytomegalovirus-associated TCR beta chains were confirmed in vitro to be specific for cytomegalovirus antigens. According to the authors, the approach could potentially be generalized to other disease states and immunological phenotypes. The study listed approximately 150 TCR beta chains as associated with cytomegalovirus. Across donors, most TCR sequences were observed very rarely, whereas some public TCRs were present in many individuals. Cytomegalovirus status was reported to be diagnosed by the classifier with high specificity and sensitivity in both the original and validation cohorts. A later analysis had no HLA typing for the validation cohort, so co-occurrence there was scored across all 120 or so repertoires.

In its sample, this clone was seen once. Its specific antigen is unknown. Per-base qualities were not stored, and no clone one base away is much larger. Sequencing was performed on PBMCs. The sequence is built from TRBV5-4 and TRBJ1-3; the D gene assignment is ambiguous. This receptor was identified in a man younger than 35 in good health and CMV-seropositive. The sequenced DNA: TGTGCCAGCAGCTTGGAATCTGCGCGCTCTGGAAACACCATATATTTT. Its amino acids are CASSLESARSGNTIYF.